The 8 T cell receptor beta chains reported below all come from one sample, sequenced in a study of OX40 agonist ivuxolimab in advanced cancers. Generated by immunoSEQ multiplex PCR, the TCRdb table keeps only in-frame clones and is missing some. The sample lists more than 40,000 clones, 88% occurring once. The sample here was CD4+ or CD8+ T cells sorted from blood, taken in a trial of the OX40 agonist ivuxolimab. These receptors were collected from an adult with an advanced solid tumor such as melanoma, head and neck, liver or kidney cancer.

This clone appeared once. The gene calls are TRBV15 and TRBJ2-7, with D perhaps TRBD2 (5 bases). Trimming took off 5 bases at V and 6 bases at J, with 11 bases between the two ends. Germline CDR1 and CDR2: LNHNV and YYDKDF (reference sequence). The CDR3 loop spans 12 amino acids. CDR3 DNA sequence: TGTGCCACCAGCCCTTCGGGAAGCGAGCAGTACTTC. Translated: CATSPSGSEQYF. Combining the CDR3 with reference TRBV15 and TRBJ2-7 gives the whole variable domain DAMVIQNPRYQVTQFGKPVTLSCSQTLNHNVMYWYQQKSSQAPKLLFHYYDKDFNNEADTPDNFQSRRPNTSFCFLDIRSPGLGDTAMYLCATSPSGSEQYFGPGTRLTVT.

A note on this clone: One junction end does not reproduce the germline sequence, and a read error may be involved. The J gene is TRBJ2-1, the V gene TRBV7-7, with no clear D. CDR1 is SSHAT and CDR2 is FNYEAQ in the germline V gene (reference sequence). CDR3 length: 14 amino acids. The CDR3 protein is CASSLVLGYNEQFF. CDR3 DNA: TGTGCTAGCAGCTTAGTCTTAGGGTACAATGAGCAGTTCTTC.

This clone is a singleton in its sample. The rearrangement links TRBV7-3 to TRBJ1-5; 9 positions match TRBD1. Germline lookup yields CDR1 SGHTA and CDR2 FQGTGA. The CDR3 extends over 14 amino acids. The ends lost 4 bases at V and 9 bases at J; junction bases unmatched: 7. Written as DNA, the CDR3 is TGTGCCAGCAGCTCGACAGGGGGATCAGGGCCCCAGCATTTT. Amino acids: CASSSTGGSGPQHF.

The V gene is TRBV19, the J gene TRBJ2-3; D perhaps matches TRBD1 (5 bases). The CDR3 is made up of 14 amino acids. CDR1 is LNHDA, CDR2 SQIVND, per germline (reference sequence). The V end lost 4 bases, the J end lost 4 bases, and 12 bases lay between the germline ends. As DNA, the CDR3 is TGTGCCAGTAGTAGACAGTTATTTCCAGATACGCAGTATTTT. It encodes CASSRQLFPDTQYF.

V gene TRBV6-5 combines with J gene TRBJ2-2, with TRBD2 identical over 10 bases. After removal of 5 bases from V and 5 bases from J, the junction contained 5 bases not matched to a gene. This CDR3 spans 15 amino acids. Germline loops: CDR1 MNHEY, CDR2 SVGAGI. CDR3 residues: CASSTSGRGTGELFF. CDR3 DNA sequence: TGTGCCAGCAGTACGAGCGGGAGGGGAACCGGGGAGCTGTTTTTT.

This clone was seen once. The CDR3 coding sequence is TGCGCCAGCAGCTGGAGCGGGGTGGGGGATGAAAAACTGTTTTTT. Translation: CASSWSGVGDEKLFF. The V and J genes are TRBV5-1 and TRBJ1-4; a possible D gene is TRBD1 (5 bases). The V and J ends lost 3 bases and 6 bases respectively, with 15 bases between them. The CDR3 consists of 15 residues. The germline V gene has CDR1 SGHRS and CDR2 YFSETQ.

The rearrangement joins TRBV6-1 to TRBJ1-5; no firm D call. V lost 7 bases, J lost 6 bases, and 10 bases lay in between. Germline V lookup: CDR1 MNHNS, CDR2 SASEGT. The CDR3 is 12 amino acids. The chain's CDR3 is CASTIPGQPQHF. CDR3 DNA: TGTGCCAGCACTATTCCAGGTCAGCCCCAGCATTTT.

The rearrangement joins TRBV6-1 to TRBJ2-5; D perhaps matches TRBD2 (5 bases). The better agreement between TRBJ2-7 and the DNA end casts doubt on the J call. The CDR3 covers 13 residues. CDR1 is MNHNS and CDR2 is SASEGT in the germline V gene. CDR3 in DNA: TGTGCCAGCAGTGAAGGGAGGTCGTACGAGCAGTACTTC. Its translation: CASSEGRSYEQYF.